These 10 T cell receptor beta chains share one sample of origin, sequenced in a study of CD8 T cells in Susac syndrome. It was with random hexamers that roughly 0.45 to 1 ug RNA was reverse transcribed. TCRdb reanalysed the immunoSEQ multiplex PCR reads using MiXCR and keeps one entry per CDR3 protein. The sample includes around 270,000 distinct CDR3 sequences, around 85% seen only once; the top ten take roughly 0.21%. Sequenced input: CD8+ T cells from PBMCs. The receptor source for this set is a human donor with multiple sclerosis.

This clonotype was recorded a few times. The genes are TRBV7-9 and TRBJ2-7, with 8 bases identical to TRBD1. Germline assignment: CDR1 SEHNR and CDR2 FQNEAQ (reference sequence). J gave up 2 bases and V 4 bases, and 16 bases lay outside the gene matches. The CDR3 sequence is 18 residues long. CDR3 loop: CASSSLGTGPITTYEQYF. The CDR3 nucleotides read TGTGCCAGCAGCTCCCTGGGGACAGGACCGATAACGACCTACGAGCAGTACTTC.

The V call is TRBV19, the J call TRBJ2-1, with TRBD1 matching over 9 bases. With 4 bases clipped from V and 3 bases from J, the junction kept 7 bases outside the gene matches. Per germline, CDR1 LNHDA and CDR2 SQIVND (reference sequence). The CDR3 is 16 residues long. In DNA form, the CDR3 reads TGTGCCAGTAGTAAAAAAGCGACAGGGGGCTACAATGAGCAGTTCTTC. Translating it yields CASSKKATGGYNEQFF.

This chain joins TRBV27 and TRBJ1-4; D unclear. The length of the CDR3 is 14 residues. V was trimmed by 9 bases and J by 0 bases, leaving 11 bases between them. Germline assignment: CDR1 MNHEY and CDR2 SMNVEV (reference sequence). This CDR3 reads CASKTLATNEKLFF. The CDR3 DNA reads as TGTGCCAGTAAAACTCTAGCAACTAATGAAAAACTGTTTTTT.

The chain combines TRBV11-2 with TRBJ2-5, with D tentatively TRBD2 (6 bases). The V and J ends lost 1 base and 0 bases respectively, with 12 bases between them. The V gene's germline CDR1 is SGHAT and CDR2 FQNNGV. The CDR3 totals 16 residues. CDR3 coding DNA: TGTGCCAGCAGCTTAGTGGGTGGGGACTACCAAGAGACCCAGTACTTC. It encodes CASSLVGGDYQETQYF.

This rearrangement joins TRBV6-1 to TRBJ1-3; 10 nucleotides align to TRBD1. Germline assignment: CDR1 MNHNS and CDR2 SASEGT. The CDR3 runs to 15 residues. The trim removed 5 bases at V and 1 base at J, leaving 2 bases unmatched. For the CDR3, the DNA is TGTGCCAGCAGTAAGGACAGGGGGTCTGGAAACACCATATATTTT. This gives the protein CASSKDRGSGNTIYF.

The rearrangement joins TRBV28 to TRBJ2-2; D unresolved. This CDR3 is 16 amino acids long. Per the germline V gene, CDR1 is MDHEN and CDR2 is SYDVKM. Trimming pared 6 bases from V and 3 bases from J, leaving 17 bases between. The CDR3 DNA reads TGTGCCAGCAGCTATCGGCCGCTGATATACACCGGGGAGCTGTTTTTT. Residues: CASSYRPLIYTGELFF.

V gene TRBV30 combines with J gene TRBJ1-2, with D unclear. The CDR3 sequence is 13 residues long. V lost 0 bases and J 4 bases, leaving 9 bases between the germline ends. Germline values: CDR1 GTSNPN, CDR2 SVGIG (reference sequence). This chain's CDR3 is CAWSVSGVYGYTF. Here the CDR3 DNA reads TGTGCCTGGAGTGTATCGGGAGTCTATGGCTACACCTTC.

With respect to this clonotype: One end of the junction varies from germline; a read error may be responsible. The chain combines TRBV19 with TRBJ2-1; TRBD2 agrees at 8 bases. The CDR3 extends over 13 amino acids. Germline CDR1 is LNHDA and CDR2 is SQIVND (reference sequence). CDR3 in amino acids: CASSMRLAGLFSF. CDR3 bases: TGTGCCAGTAGTATGAGGCTAGCGGGCCTGTTTTCCTTC.

The chain carries TRBV12-3 or TRBV12-4 and TRBJ2-2; D uncertain. The V end lost 5 bases, the J end lost 5 bases, and 12 bases lay between the germline ends. The CDR3 consists of 14 residues. CDR3 loop: CASSPSQITGELFF. In DNA, the CDR3 is TGTGCCAGCAGTCCCTCCCAGATTACCGGGGAGCTGTTTTTT.

This chain connects TRBV19 to TRBJ2-1, with 8 bases that match TRBD2. Germline V gene data show CDR1 as LNHDA and CDR2 as SQIVND (reference sequence). The CDR3 has 17 residues. V was pared by 8 bases and J by 1 base, with 13 bases of the junction left unmatched. This CDR3 is CASDWGTGGPSYNEQFF. CDR3 in DNA: TGTGCCAGTGATTGGGGGACGGGAGGGCCTTCCTACAATGAGCAGTTCTTC. The full variable domain, completed using reference TRBV19 and TRBJ2-1, is DGGITQSPKYLFRKEGQNVTLSCEQNLNHDAMYWYRQDPGQGLRLIYYSQIVNDFQKGDIAEGYSVSREKKESFPLTVTSAQKNPTAFYLCASDWGTGGPSYNEQFFGPGTRLTVL.